This T cell receptor beta chain is from a study of T cell changes during pregnancy in multiple sclerosis. Per germline, CDR1 SGDLS and CDR2 YYNGEE. V was cut by 4 bases and J by 5 bases, with 9 bases left in between. CDR3 length: 13 residues. Profiled with immunoSEQ multiplex PCR; TCRdb holds only in-frame clones, not every one. The sample contains about 80,000 clones, roughly 94% of which appear only once. The chain is built from TRBV9 and TRBJ2-2; weak D call: TRBD2 (5 bases). The receptor was isolated from a female donor with multiple sclerosis, enrolled in a pregnancy study. Sequenced here: peripheral blood, sampled before pregnancy. The chain's CDR3 is CASSPGRTGELFF. DNA for the CDR3: TGTGCCAGCAGCCCGGGGAGAACCGGGGAGCTGTTTTTT.